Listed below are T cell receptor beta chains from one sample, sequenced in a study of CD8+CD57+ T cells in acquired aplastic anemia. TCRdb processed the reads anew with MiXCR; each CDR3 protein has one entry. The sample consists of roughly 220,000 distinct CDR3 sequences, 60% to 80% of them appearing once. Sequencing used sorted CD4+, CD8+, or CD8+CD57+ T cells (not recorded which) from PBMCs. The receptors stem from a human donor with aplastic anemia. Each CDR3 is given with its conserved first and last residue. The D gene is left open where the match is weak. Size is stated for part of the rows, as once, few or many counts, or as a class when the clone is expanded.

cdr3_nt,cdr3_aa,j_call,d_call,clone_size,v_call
TGTGCCAGCAGTACCGTTGCCGGGGACAGGGCCTATGGCTACACCTTC,CASSTVAGDRAYGYTF,TRBJ1-2,TRBD1,.,TRBV25-1
TGTGCCAGCAGTCCTGGGGACAGCTATGGCTACACCTTC,CASSPGDSYGYTF,TRBJ1-2,TRBD1,.,TRBV6-4
TGTGCCAGCAGCTTGCCAACCGGGGAGCTGTTTTTT,CASSLPTGELFF,TRBJ2-2,.,few,TRBV7-2
TGTGCCAGCAGCTATCCGGGACAGGGGTTGAATGAGCAGTTCTTC,CASSYPGQGLNEQFF,TRBJ2-1,TRBD1,.,TRBV7-9
TGCAGTGCTAGCCCTAGCGCCCTAAGCTCCTACGAGCAGTACTTC,CSASPSALSSYEQYF,TRBJ2-7,.,few,TRBV20-1
TGTGCCAGCAGCTTAGAAGGGACATCGCGGGGCACTGAAGCTTTCTTT,CASSLEGTSRGTEAFF,TRBJ1-1,.,few,TRBV7-9
TGCGCCAGCAGCTTGGAGCGGGGGCCCGAAGGCGGGGAGCTGTTTTTT,CASSLERGPEGGELFF,TRBJ2-2,TRBD2,.,TRBV5-1
TGTGCCAGCAGCCACTTGGCAGCGGGGGGGCTCCAAGAGACCCAGTACTTC,CASSHLAAGGLQETQYF,TRBJ2-5,TRBD2,once,TRBV7-9
TGTGCTATGGAACAGTTTAGCAATCAGCCCCAGCATTTT,CAMEQFSNQPQHF,TRBJ1-5,.,.,TRBV19
TGTGCCAGCAGCTCGACAGGGGCAGAGACCCAGTACTTC,CASSSTGAETQYF,TRBJ2-5,TRBD1,.,TRBV7-9
TGTGCCAGCGCGGATACAGGGGATCAGCCCCAGCATTTT,CASADTGDQPQHF,TRBJ1-5,TRBD1,.,TRBV6-5
TGTGCCAGCAGTATCGGACAGGGCTTTAGCACAGATACGCAGTATTTT,CASSIGQGFSTDTQYF,TRBJ2-3,TRBD1,.,TRBV28
TGTGCCAGCATCGCCAGACAGGGGCAAGGCTACACCTTC,CASIARQGQGYTF,TRBJ1-2,TRBD1,few,TRBV2